A single sample gave rise to the 12 T cell receptor beta chains below, sequenced in a study of CD8+ T cells in alopecia areata. cDNA reverse transcribed from extracted RNA served as the sequencing template. Data came from immunoSEQ multiplex PCR; TCRdb stores just in-frame clones and leaves some out. The sample records 250,000 or so clones, about 68% being singletons. The specimen comprised CD4+ T cells sorted from blood, sampled at week 0. Receptor source: a human donor with alopecia areata.

CDR3 loop: CASSRQEAGSGTEAFF. CDR3 nucleotide sequence: TGTGCCAGCTCACGCCAGGAGGCAGGGTCGGGCACTGAAGCTTTCTTT. This chain links TRBV18 with TRBJ1-1; D might be TRBD1 (5 bases). This CDR3 region has 16 residues. Looked up from germline, CDR1 is KGHSH and CDR2 is LQKENI. V was shortened by 4 bases and J by 4 bases, with 19 bases between the two germline ends.

V gene TRBV15 combines with J gene TRBJ1-3; D gene ambiguous. Germline CDR1 reads LNHNV; CDR2 reads YYDKDF (reference sequence). V shed 0 bases and J shed 2 bases, with 8 bases lying between them. This CDR3 is 15 amino acids long. CDR3 sequence: CATSRDTGAGNTIYF. Here the CDR3 DNA reads TGTGCCACCAGCAGAGACACCGGGGCTGGAAACACCATATATTTT.

In its sample, this clone was seen a few times. This chain connects TRBV7-3 to TRBJ1-1; D call uncertain. V was trimmed by 4 bases and J by 2 bases, leaving 8 bases between them. CDR1 SGHTA and CDR2 FQGTGA come from the germline V gene. CDR3 size: 13 residues. The CDR3 nucleotides read TGTGCCAGCAGCTGGAGCACAAACACTGAAGCTTTCTTT. Encoded protein: CASSWSTNTEAFF.

This clone showed up just once. The chain couples TRBV6-5 to TRBJ2-7; D not resolved. Trimming left V 6 bases short and J 2 bases short, with 8 bases between. The CDR3 has 12 amino acids. Germline loops: CDR1 MNHEY, CDR2 SVGAGI. The CDR3 region is CASSSQAYEQYF. The CDR3 DNA reads as TGTGCCAGCAGCAGTCAAGCCTACGAGCAGTACTTC.

The chain links TRBV27 to TRBJ2-3; D remains unclear. There are 14 residues in the CDR3. The germline V gene encodes CDR1 MNHEY and CDR2 SMNVEV (reference sequence). V was cut by 3 bases and J by 6 bases, with 13 bases left in between. The CDR3 is CASSFKVSGDTQYF. The CDR3 coding sequence is TGTGCCAGCAGTTTTAAGGTGTCGGGCGATACGCAGTATTTT.

The CDR3 DNA is TGTGCCAGCAGCTTAGCGAGAACCAATGAGCAGTTCTTC. This sequence encodes CASSLARTNEQFF. The gene calls are TRBV7-6 and TRBJ2-1; D not resolved. The CDR3 runs to 13 residues. Germline CDR1 and CDR2: SGHVS and FNYEAQ. Between the trimmed V and J ends, which lost 0 bases and 6 bases, there was a span of 6 bases.

V gene TRBV11-1 combines with J gene TRBJ2-2, with D possibly being TRBD2 (6 bases). This CDR3 is 14 amino acids long. Germline loops: CDR1 SGHAT, CDR2 FQDESV (reference sequence). V lost 1 base, J lost 5 bases, and 8 bases lay in between. The CDR3: CASSLELATGELFF. In nucleotides, the CDR3 is TGTGCCAGCAGCTTAGAACTAGCTACCGGGGAGCTGTTTTTT.

The chain has TRBV27 and TRBJ1-2; 7 bases are shared with TRBD1. The CDR3 loop spans 13 amino acids. In germline, CDR1 is MNHEY, CDR2 SMNVEV (reference sequence). The J segment lost 5 bases and the V segment lost 6 bases, leaving 6 bases of the junction unmatched. The CDR3, as DNA: TGTGCCAGCAGCCCGGGACAGATTTATGGCTACACCTTC. As protein: CASSPGQIYGYTF.

This clone was found a few times. This chain connects TRBV29-1 to TRBJ2-5; no reliable D call. CDR1 is SQVTM and CDR2 is ANQGSEA in the germline V gene. The length of the CDR3 is 10 residues. Trimming pared 4 bases from V and 7 bases from J, leaving 7 bases between. The CDR3 nucleotides are TGCAGCGTTGTTGAGGCGACCCAGTACTTC. Protein sequence: CSVVEATQYF.

With regard to this clone: This may stem from a read error, because a much larger clone lies one nucleotide away. The same CDR3 arises from other DNA sequences in this sample as well. This rearrangement joins TRBV18 to TRBJ1-5, with 8 positions matching TRBD1. CDR1 and CDR2 (germline): KGHSH, LQKENI. Trimming cost V 6 bases and J 2 bases; bases outside gene matches: 0. This CDR3 spans 13 amino acids. CDR3: CASSTGGNQPQHF. Written as DNA, the CDR3 is TGTGCCAGCTCGACAGGGGGCAATCAGCCCCAGCATTTT.

The gene calls are TRBV6-1 and TRBJ1-2, with D hard to call. Germline CDR1 reads MNHNS; CDR2 reads SASEGT. CDR3 size: 14 residues. The V gene lost 3 bases and the J gene lost 2 bases, with 10 bases spanning the gap. DNA for the CDR3: TGTGCCAGCAGTGACCCCATCGTCAACTATGGCTACACCTTC. This sequence encodes CASSDPIVNYGYTF.

The chain links TRBV29-1 to TRBJ2-1; D may correspond to TRBD1 or TRBD2 (6 bases each). CDR3 size: 13 residues. The V gene lost 7 bases and the J gene lost 3 bases, with 13 bases spanning the gap. Germline CDR1 is SQVTM and CDR2 is ANQGSEA. The CDR3 spells CSAHGGGYNEQFF. CDR3 nucleotides: TGCAGCGCCCACGGGGGCGGCTACAATGAGCAGTTCTTC.